This T cell receptor (beta chain) is from a study of blood T cell repertoires in COVID-19. The overall study: Nucleic acid was either cDNA or gDNA, and it came from T cells, B-cell-depleted T cells, or PBMCs.

The assay was immunoSEQ multiplex PCR, and TCRdb's table has in-frame clones only and misses some. This sample yields 250,000 to 350,000 clones, of which around 85% are seen a single time; around 5.8% belongs to the top ten. Recovered status in Cohort 3 required two negative PCRs, clearance, or symptom resolution. The source material was PBMCs or T cells enriched from blood (not recorded which). This sequence originates from a woman aged 40 to 55 who had recovered from COVID-19.

CDR3 in DNA: TGTGCCTGGAGTGTATCACTACCCGCTTTGGATGAGCAGTTCTTC. It translates to CAWSVSLPALDEQFF. This chain links TRBV30 with TRBJ2-1; D is undetermined. The CDR3 length is 15 residues. Trimming took off 0 bases at V and 8 bases at J, with 17 bases between the two ends. In germline, CDR1 is GTSNPN, CDR2 SVGIG (reference sequence).